Following are 3 T cell receptor beta chains from one sample sequenced in a study of blood T cell repertoires in COVID-19. The protocol was immunoSEQ multiplex PCR, while the TCRdb copy is restricted to in-frame clones and leaves out a portion. The sample carries hundreds of thousands of clones, 80% to 90% recorded once. The sample taken for sequencing was PBMCs or T cells enriched from blood (not recorded which). The receptors come from a young man who had recovered from COVID-19.

A single count supports this clone. This chain connects TRBV9 to TRBJ1-1, with a possible D match to TRBD1 (5 bases). Germline V gene data show CDR1 as SGDLS and CDR2 as YYNGEE. V dropped 3 bases and J dropped 0 bases, with 12 bases sitting between them. This CDR3 spans 15 amino acids. The CDR3 sequence is CASSGVGTVNTEAFF. In nucleotides, the CDR3 is TGTGCCAGCAGCGGAGTCGGGACTGTGAACACTGAAGCTTTCTTT.

The V call is TRBV11-2, the J call TRBJ2-3; the match to TRBD1 covers 10 bases. Trimming took 5 bases from V and 1 from J; bases not matched to a gene: 12. The germline gives CDR1 SGHAT, CDR2 FQNNGV. This CDR3 spans 18 amino acids. The CDR3 DNA is TGTGCCAGCAGCCTCCACAGTAGGACAGGGGGGGGCACAGATACGCAGTATTTT. It codes for CASSLHSRTGGGTDTQYF.

The CDR3 region has the DNA TGTGCCAGTAGTAGAACAGGGCCTATCTATGGCTACACCTTC. The encoded protein is CASSRTGPIYGYTF. V gene TRBV19 combines with J gene TRBJ1-2; a weak D match, TRBD1 (6 bases). Deletions cut 4 bases from V and 4 bases from J, with 13 bases between. Germline CDR1 LNHDA, CDR2 SQIVND (reference sequence). CDR3 length: 14 residues.